The clone carrying this TCR beta chain occurred a few times. Antigen unknown. The data were taken from a study of post-analysis software for immune sequencing data. About the study: Clinical courses comprised relapsing-remitting, secondary progressive and progressive-relapsing multiple sclerosis. Study-wide points: Controls showed lower frequencies than patients for five TRBV segments, and TRBV5-6, TRBV5-1 and TRBV20-1 were among these.

J gave up 6 bases and V 1 base, and 6 bases lay outside the gene matches. Germline CDR1 DFQATT, CDR2 SNEGSKA (reference sequence). This CDR3 spans 14 amino acids. Prepared TCR beta cDNA libraries contained unique molecular identifiers. T cells, roughly 1 to 10 million of them, yielded approximately 530,000 cDNA molecules. TCRdb reprocessed the PCR reads with MiXCR, giving one entry per CDR3 protein. The sample holds about 540,000 distinct CDR3 sequences, less than 40% seen once. Sequenced input: blood. The chain combines TRBV20-1 with TRBJ1-5, with TRBD1 matching 7 bases. This clonotype originated in a girl under 18 with multiple sclerosis. CDR3 bases: TGCAGTGCTAGAGGCGACAGGGACGGTCAGCCCCAGCATTTT. As protein: CSARGDRDGQPQHF.